The 8 T cell receptor beta chains below come from one sample, sequenced in a study of identical twins. TCRdb re-analysed the 5' RACE reads in MiXCR, keeping a single row per CDR3 protein. The table records around 550,000 distinct CDR3 sequences, over 12% of them present only once. This sample was also put to use in a study of yellow fever vaccine responses in identical twins.

The sequenced sample consisted of CD4+ T cells sorted from blood. The receptors were gathered from a woman between 18 and 30 years old in good health.

The table lists this clonotype with a few counts. The V gene is TRBV27, the J gene TRBJ2-2; 13 bases match TRBD2. Germline loops: CDR1 MNHEY, CDR2 SMNVEV (reference sequence). The CDR3 sequence is 18 residues long. With V trimmed by 4 bases and J by 5 bases, 10 bases remained unmatched. CDR3 DNA: TGTGCCAGCAGTTCGACTAGCGGGGGGATCGTAGAGACCGGGGAGCTGTTTTTT. Its protein product is CASSSTSGGIVETGELFF.

The J gene is TRBJ2-1, the V gene TRBV5-4; possible D gene TRBD1, 6 bases. CDR1 is SGHNT, CDR2 YYREEE, per germline (reference sequence). Deletions cut 1 base from V and 4 bases from J, with 15 bases between. The CDR3 consists of 16 residues. Written as DNA, the CDR3 is TGTGCCAGCAGCTTGATATTGGCAGGGGTTTACAATGAGCAGTTCTTC. Amino acid sequence: CASSLILAGVYNEQFF.

The chain uses TRBV3-1 and TRBJ2-1; TRBD2 might be the D (6 bases). CDR3 length equals 18 residues. In germline, CDR1 is LGHDT, CDR2 YNNKEL (reference sequence). V lost 1 base to trimming and J lost 2 bases, with 18 bases between them. The CDR3 DNA reads as TGTGCCAGCAGCCAAGCCCAATTAGCGGTGGGCCCCTACAATGAGCAGTTCTTC. Its translation: CASSQAQLAVGPYNEQFF.

This clonotype was found a few times. V gene TRBV18 combines with J gene TRBJ2-1; D gene ambiguous. This CDR3 has 13 amino acids. Germline lookup yields CDR1 KGHSH and CDR2 LQKENI. Trimming took 1 base from V and 4 from J, leaving 5 bases between them. The CDR3 loop is CASSPQSYNEQFF. DNA of the CDR3: TGTGCCAGCTCACCACAGTCATACAATGAGCAGTTCTTC.

The chain employs TRBV2 and TRBJ2-5; 11 bases align to TRBD2. Trimming removed 2 bases from V and 3 bases from J; junction bases left unmatched: 11. Germline CDR1 and CDR2: SNHLY and FYNNEI. The CDR3 contains 18 residues. In DNA, the CDR3 is TGTGCCAGCAGTGAATGGGCGCTAGCGGGGGGCCTAGAAGAGACCCAGTACTTC. It encodes CASSEWALAGGLEETQYF.

Only a few counts were recorded for this clonotype. The rearrangement uses TRBV5-1 and TRBJ2-1, with no clear D. V lost 0 bases and J lost 6, with 13 bases in between. Germline CDR1 and CDR2: SGHRS and YFSETQ. The CDR3 is 15 amino acids. This chain's CDR3 is CASSLGGTVTNEQFF. The CDR3 nucleotides are TGCGCCAGCAGCTTGGGCGGAACCGTAACCAATGAGCAGTTCTTC.

This clonotype appeared a few times. The rearrangement links TRBV10-3 to TRBJ2-1; D is possibly TRBD1 (6 bases). V lost 6 bases to trimming and J lost 3 bases, with 15 bases between them. CDR1 and CDR2 from the germline V gene are ENHRY and SYGVKD. The CDR3 totals 15 residues. This CDR3 reads CAIRVAGEVYNEQFF. CDR3 DNA: TGTGCCATCAGGGTGGCAGGGGAAGTCTACAATGAGCAGTTCTTC.

The chain couples TRBV7-2 to TRBJ2-7, with TRBD2 as a possible D gene (6 bases). This CDR3 comprises 13 residues. V lost 1 base to trimming and J lost 3 bases, with 7 bases between them. The germline V gene encodes CDR1 SGHTA and CDR2 FQGNSA. The CDR3 region is CASSLGGVYEQYF. The CDR3 DNA follows: TGTGCCAGCAGCTTAGGGGGGGTCTACGAGCAGTACTTC.